This T cell receptor beta chain was observed in a study of CD8 T cells in ankylosing spondylitis listed by TCRdb under 2017. Regarding the complete study: To find TCR variants linked to disease, the study profiled T cell receptor beta repertoires in ankylosing spondylitis patients and healthy donors. In total, the full study cohort was made up of approximately 99 healthy donors and about two dozen ankylosing spondylitis patients. Peripheral blood was sampled, and synovial fluid was also collected from ankylosing spondylitis patients.

The run used an Illumina HiSeq 2500. Quantitative 5'-RACE with molecular barcodes was the method used to prepare the TCR beta libraries. The authors' pipeline ran thus. To identify disease-linked TCR variants, a new computational method was used, one built on a probabilistic model of VDJ rearrangement. The public reads were run again by TCRdb, first through fastp at Q25 and then through MiXCR, and only productive beta chains were kept. Merged by CDR3 protein, the rows form single entries marked with the most common genes and DNA. The authors' filters were not applied to this entry. The sample records about 190,000 distinct CDR3 sequences, 10% to 15% of which are singletons. 11% of the sample comes from the top ten. Findings and caveats that apply to the study as a whole: The disease-linked clones showed a CD8+ phenotype and occurred at relatively low frequencies in peripheral blood. A TCR beta motif made up of 7 to 9 highly homologous amino acid variants appeared to be characteristic of blood from ankylosing spondylitis patients. The disease-linked clones were reported as significantly enriched in matched synovial fluid samples from ankylosing spondylitis patients. Some TCR beta motif variants had previously been reported in synovial fluid and blood of reactive arthritis patients, which suggested common disease-initiation mechanisms.

The CDR3 spans 13 residues, from the cysteine through the phenylalanine. Only the CDR3 portion is preserved as DNA: 39 bases, with reading frame beginning at the first base. V lost 4 bases and J lost 9 bases, and the count of bases not matched to a germline gene is 6. The germline V gene (reference sequence) sets CDR1 to LGHDT and CDR2 to YNNKEL. Notes on this clonotype: It lacks a known antigen. No much larger clone exists at a distance of one base, and base qualities are not known.

This chain is built from TRBV3-1 and TRBJ1-5; TRBD1 matches 7 bases in the middle. The receptor comes from a female donor with ankylosing spondylitis or in good health (not recorded which). What was sequenced was blood, either unsorted or a sorted T cell fraction (not recorded which). The base sequence is TGTGCCAGCAGCCTCAGACAGGGTCCGCCCCAGCATTTT. This encodes CASSLRQGPPQHF.